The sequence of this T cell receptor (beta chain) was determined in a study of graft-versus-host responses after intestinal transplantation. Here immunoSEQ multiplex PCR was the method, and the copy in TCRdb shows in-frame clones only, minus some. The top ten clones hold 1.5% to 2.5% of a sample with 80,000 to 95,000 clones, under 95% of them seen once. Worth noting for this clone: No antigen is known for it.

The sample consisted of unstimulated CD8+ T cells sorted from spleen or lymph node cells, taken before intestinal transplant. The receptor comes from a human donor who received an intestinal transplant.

The CDR3: CASRGLGETQYF. In nucleotides, the CDR3 is TGTGCCAGCAGGGGACTTGGTGAGACCCAGTACTTC. The chain uses TRBV2 and TRBJ2-5; TRBD2 might be the D (6 bases). V was shortened by 6 bases and J by 5 bases, with 10 bases between the two germline ends. CDR1 and CDR2 (germline): SNHLY, FYNNEI. The length of the CDR3 is 12 residues.